The T cell receptor beta chain described here comes from a study of cytomegalovirus exposure and HLA in healthy donors. The PCR used 60 Vbeta and 13 Jbeta primers. Repertoires were generated with immunoSEQ multiplex PCR, while TCRdb's copy carries only in-frame clones and drops some. This sample has 95,000 to 150,000 clones, with 75% to 85% found just once. In the case of this clone: The antigen is undetermined.

Study observations and caveats: Most of the TCR beta V segments (in an earlier analysis) were productive either about 87% or about 30% of the time. The authors listed 150 to 200 TCR beta chains as cytomegalovirus-associated. Analysis was carried out at a later point, and it linked a missense DCLRE1C variant to TCR beta V- and J-gene trimming. As was reported, the HLA-A and HLA-B alleles of most subjects were accurately predicted from TCR beta sequences.

Trimming removed 5 bases from V and 3 bases from J, with 14 bases in between. Germline-derived CDR1 and CDR2 are MNHEY and SVGAGI. CDR3 size: 14 residues. The TCR sequence derives from a young man in good health and CMV-seropositive. The sequenced sample consisted of PBMCs. This rearrangement joins TRBV6-5 to TRBJ2-7; perhaps TRBD1 as D (5 bases). CDR3: CASSPGQGGYEQYF. CDR3 coding DNA: TGTGCCAGCAGTCCCGGGCAGGGTGGCTACGAGCAGTACTTC.